The TCR beta chain described here comes from a study of cytomegalovirus exposure and HLA in healthy donors. General study results and limits: Exclusion as indistinguishable affected some V segments, including TRBV6-2 and TRBV6-3. Prediction of most subjects' HLA-A and HLA-B alleles by TCR beta sequences was reportedly accurate.

This CDR3 is built from 13 residues. The V gene end was trimmed by 4 bases and the J gene end by 6 bases; junction bases not matched to a gene: 6. Germline CDR1 and CDR2: SGHTA and FQGNSA. As to this clone: The antigen remains undetermined.

Vbeta (60) and Jbeta (13) primers were used in the PCR. Profiling relied on immunoSEQ multiplex PCR, and the TCRdb table lists in-frame clones only, not all of them. Here the sample spans fewer than 70,000 clones, about 73% being singletons. This sequence originates from a woman in her twenties or thirties in good health and CMV-seronegative. Source material: PBMCs. V and J are TRBV7-2 and TRBJ2-7; 7 bases line up with TRBD1. The CDR3 sequence: CASSSDRASEQYF. The CDR3 DNA reads as TGTGCCAGCAGCTCCGACAGGGCCTCCGAGCAGTACTTC. Full variable domain (missing parts from reference TRBV7-2 and TRBJ2-7): GAGVSQSPSNKVTEKGKDVELRCDPISGHTALYWYRQSLGQGLEFLIYFQGNSAPDKSGLPSDRFSAERTGGSVSTLTIQRTQQEDSAVYLCASSSDRASEQYFGPGTRLTVT.